The rows below give T cell receptor beta chains drawn from one sample of a study of read filtering for tumor transcriptome and immune sequencing. TCRdb reprocessed the reads with MiXCR, giving one entry per CDR3 protein. The repertoire consists of 57,000 or so distinct CDR3 sequences, with about a fifth occurring once and the leading ten covering around 15%. Sample: a population of CD138-negative cells sorted from bone marrow. All receptors come from a donor older than 35 with multiple myeloma. Both conserved end residues are part of each CDR3. D genes are given only for firm matches. The size field is filled for only some rows; it gives once, few, many or a size class.

j_gene,v_gene,d_gene,abundance,CDR3aa,CDR3nt
TRBJ2-5,TRBV10-3,.,many,CAISVQGEETQYF,TGTGCCATCAGTGTTCAAGGGGAAGAGACCCAGTACTTC
TRBJ2-1,TRBV27,TRBD1,many,CASSFGTGSFYNEQFF,TGTGCCAGCAGTTTCGGGACAGGGAGTTTCTACAATGAGCAGTTCTTC
TRBJ1-5,TRBV12-3/TRBV12-4,.,many,CASRPSDGNSNQPQHF,TGTGCCAGCAGACCCTCGGACGGAAATAGCAATCAGCCCCAGCATTTT
TRBJ2-2,TRBV10-3,TRBD1,.,CAINPGTANTGELFF,TGTGCCATCAATCCCGGGACAGCCAACACCGGGGAGCTGTTTTTT
TRBJ1-5,TRBV7-2,.,.,CASSFLGTVSNQPQHF,TGTGCCAGCAGCTTTTTAGGGACGGTTAGCAATCAGCCCCAGCATTTT
TRBJ1-4,TRBV25-1,.,many,CASSERMAGEKLFF,TGTGCCAGCAGCGAAAGGATGGCTGGTGAAAAACTGTTTTTT
TRBJ2-4,TRBV20-1,.,.,CSVRQTWSDIQYF,TGCAGTGTTAGACAAACCTGGTCGGACATTCAGTACTTC
TRBJ2-7,TRBV5-1,.,.,CASSLFPNEQYF,TGCGCCAGCAGCTTGTTCCCTAACGAGCAGTACTTC
TRBJ2-1,TRBV5-1,.,many,CASRQVSLGASEQFF,TGCGCCAGCAGACAGGTCTCCTTAGGGGCAAGTGAGCAGTTCTTC
TRBJ2-5,TRBV5-1,TRBD1,few,CASSITTGGETQYF,TGCGCCAGCAGCATCACGACAGGGGGAGAGACCCAGTACTTC
TRBJ2-7,TRBV20-1,TRBD1,many,CSAISPGQGSYEQYF,TGCAGTGCTATATCTCCGGGACAGGGTTCCTACGAGCAGTACTTC
TRBJ2-2,TRBV6-1,.,few,CASRSLRQSGELFF,TGTGCCAGCAGATCACTTCGACAGAGCGGGGAGCTGTTTTTT
TRBJ2-3,TRBV20-1,.,once,CSERASTDTQYF,TGCAGTGAGCGGGCAAGCACAGATACGCAGTATTTT
TRBJ1-1,TRBV20-1,.,many,CSERGSNTEAFF,TGCAGTGAAAGAGGGAGTAACACTGAAGCTTTCTTT
TRBJ2-3,TRBV11-2,TRBD2,many,CASSLGFPSGGGSDTQYF,TGTGCCAGCAGCTTAGGGTTCCCTAGCGGGGGTGGGTCAGATACGCAGTATTTT
TRBJ2-1,TRBV19,.,many,CASSTRRSTLNEQFF,TGTGCCAGTAGTACTCGGAGAAGTACCCTCAATGAGCAGTTCTTC
TRBJ2-7,TRBV5-5,TRBD1,medium-sized,CASSLVRTGAYEQYF,TGTGCCAGCAGCTTGGTTCGGACAGGAGCCTACGAGCAGTACTTC
TRBJ2-2,TRBV3-1,.,many,CASSLGHHTGELFF,TGTGCCAGCAGCCTAGGGCACCACACCGGGGAGCTGTTTTTT
TRBJ2-1,TRBV5-1,TRBD2,many,CASRPPGLADNEQFF,TGCGCCAGCAGACCCCCGGGACTAGCGGACAATGAGCAGTTCTTC
TRBJ1-1,TRBV7-2,TRBD1,many,CASSLGDRVNTEAFF,TGTGCCAGCAGCTTAGGGGACAGGGTGAACACTGAAGCTTTCTTT
TRBJ1-1,TRBV2,TRBD1,many,CASRGQGTRNTEAFF,TGTGCCAGCAGGGGACAGGGTACGAGGAACACTGAAGCTTTCTTT
TRBJ2-1,TRBV7-3,.,many,CASSLGRTTEQFF,TGTGCCAGCAGCTTAGGCAGAACCACTGAGCAGTTCTTC
TRBJ1-1,TRBV5-1,TRBD1,many,CASRGTAQSGTEAFF,TGCGCCAGCCGCGGGACAGCCCAGAGCGGCACTGAAGCTTTCTTT
TRBJ2-7,TRBV25-1,.,many,CASSRAYEQYF,TGTGCCAGCAGTCGCGCCTACGAGCAGTACTTC
TRBJ2-1,TRBV5-1,.,.,CASSATYNEQFF,TGCGCCAGCAGCGCAACCTACAATGAGCAGTTCTTC
TRBJ2-7,TRBV11-2,TRBD2,.,CAGSLASGLAGGAYEQYF,TGTGCCGGCAGCTTAGCCTCTGGACTAGCGGGGGGAGCCTACGAGCAGTACTTC
TRBJ1-6,TRBV12-3/TRBV12-4,.,many,CASSPGGSNSPLHF,TGTGCCAGCAGCCCGGGGGGCTCTAATTCACCCCTCCACTTT
TRBJ1-1,TRBV29-1,TRBD1,many,CSTGQGNTEAFF,TGCAGCACAGGACAGGGGAACACTGAAGCTTTCTTT
TRBJ2-2,TRBV27,.,many,CASRWTESTGELFF,TGTGCCAGCAGATGGACAGAAAGTACCGGGGAGCTGTTTTTT
TRBJ1-5,TRBV2,.,.,CASSFEAGYSNQPQHF,TGTGCCAGCAGCTTTGAGGCTGGTTACAGCAATCAGCCCCAGCATTTT
TRBJ2-1,TRBV20-1,.,many,CSAGRNEQFF,TGCAGTGCAGGGAGGAATGAGCAGTTCTTC
TRBJ2-1,TRBV2,.,many,CASKRTENNEQFF,TGTGCCAGCAAACGGACAGAGAACAATGAGCAGTTCTTC
TRBJ1-5,TRBV20-1,.,.,CSARDYGQGLRVGADQPQHF,TGCAGTGCTAGAGATTACGGGCAGGGGCTGCGTGTGGGAGCCGATCAGCCCCAGCATTTT
TRBJ2-7,TRBV14,TRBD1,many,CASSRAGTGPYEQYF,TGTGCCAGCAGCCGAGCCGGGACAGGACCCTACGAGCAGTACTTC
TRBJ2-1,TRBV5-1,.,many,CASSLGVAEYNEQFF,TGCGCCAGCAGCTTGGGTGTAGCGGAATACAATGAGCAGTTCTTC
TRBJ1-4,TRBV28,.,.,CASSLSAQGAEKLFF,TGTGCCAGCAGCCTATCGGCACAGGGAGCCGAAAAACTGTTTTTT
TRBJ1-1,TRBV27,.,many,CASTPGRNTEAFF,TGTGCCAGCACCCCGGGCCGGAACACTGAAGCTTTCTTT
TRBJ1-5,TRBV7-9,.,many,CASSPALGGNNQPQHF,TGTGCCAGCAGCCCCGCGTTGGGCGGAAACAATCAGCCCCAGCATTTT
TRBJ2-7,TRBV5-1,TRBD1,many,CASSLEGQGLDEQYF,TGCGCCAGCAGCTTGGAAGGACAGGGTTTGGACGAGCAGTACTTC
TRBJ1-4,TRBV28,.,many,CASSPRRGYNEKLFF,TGTGCCAGCAGTCCCCGACGAGGTTATAATGAAAAACTGTTTTTT
TRBJ2-1,TRBV10-1,TRBD2,medium-sized,CASSEGGGLAGDNEQFF,TGCGCCAGCAGTGAGGGGGGGGGACTAGCGGGAGACAATGAGCAGTTCTTC
TRBJ2-3,TRBV5-1,TRBD2,many,CASSLAGKIADTQYF,TGCGCCAGCAGCTTAGCGGGGAAGATCGCAGATACGCAGTATTTT
TRBJ1-1,TRBV9,.,many,CASSVEDSTEAFF,TGTGCCAGCAGCGTAGAGGATTCGACTGAAGCTTTCTTT
TRBJ2-7,TRBV20-1,TRBD2,.,CGTSLPGTEQYF,TGTGGGACTAGCCTTCCGGGTACCGAGCAGTACTTC
TRBJ2-1,TRBV20-1,.,medium-sized,CSARVAGPYNEQFF,TGCAGTGCTAGAGTGGCAGGCCCCTACAATGAGCAGTTCTTC
TRBJ2-5,TRBV20-1,.,many,CSARDRVQALTQYF,TGCAGTGCTAGAGACAGGGTTCAGGCCTTGACCCAGTACTTC
TRBJ2-1,TRBV11-2,.,.,CASSSTIRALYNEQFF,TGTGCCAGCAGCTCGACTATCAGGGCTTTATACAATGAGCAGTTCTTC
TRBJ2-5,TRBV7-9,.,.,CASSFDGGGETQYF,TGTGCCAGCAGCTTCGACGGGGGTGGGGAGACCCAGTACTTC
TRBJ2-1,TRBV7-3,.,many,CASSLNGGTNNEQFF,TGTGCCAGCAGCTTAAACGGCGGAACCAACAATGAGCAGTTCTTC
TRBJ2-7,TRBV6-1,.,many,CASSVGQVAAYEQYF,TGTGCCAGCAGTGTTGGCCAGGTCGCCGCCTACGAGCAGTACTTC